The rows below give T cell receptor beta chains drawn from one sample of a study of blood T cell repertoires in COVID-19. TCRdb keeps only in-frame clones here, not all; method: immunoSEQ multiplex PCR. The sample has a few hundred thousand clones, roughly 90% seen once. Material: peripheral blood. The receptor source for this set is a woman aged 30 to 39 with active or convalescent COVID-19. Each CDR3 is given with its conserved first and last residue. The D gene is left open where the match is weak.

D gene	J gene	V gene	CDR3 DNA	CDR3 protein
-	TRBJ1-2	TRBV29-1	TGCAGCGTTGAATTTCCCTCCTGGACAGTCACTGGCTACACCTTC	CSVEFPSWTVTGYTF
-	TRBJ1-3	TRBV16	TGTGCCAGCAGCCGTCAACCCCAGTCCTCTGGAAACACCATATATTTT	CASSRQPQSSGNTIYF
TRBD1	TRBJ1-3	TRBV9	TGTGCCAGCAGCGCAGGGGGCCTAGCAGGAAACACCATATATTTT	CASSAGGLAGNTIYF
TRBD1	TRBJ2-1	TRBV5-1	TGCGCCAGCAGCTTAAGGACAGGGGGCTTTGATGAGCAGTTCTTC	CASSLRTGGFDEQFF
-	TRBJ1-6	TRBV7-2	TGTGCCAGCAGCTTCCGCGGGGGGGTGAATTCACCCCTCCACTTT	CASSFRGGVNSPLHF
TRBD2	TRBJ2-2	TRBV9	TGTGCCAGCAGCGTAGGTAGCGGGGGGGTGAACACCGGGGAGCTGTTTTTT	CASSVGSGGVNTGELFF
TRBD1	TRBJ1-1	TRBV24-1	TGTGCCACCAGTGACCCCCATGGGGACAGGAATGAAGCTTTCTTT	CATSDPHGDRNEAFF
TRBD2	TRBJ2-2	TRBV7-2	TGTGCCAGCAGCTTTAGCGGGGGGGCCGGCCAGTGGGAGCTGTTTTTT	CASSFSGGAGQWELFF
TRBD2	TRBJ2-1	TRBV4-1	TGCGCCAGCAGCCTGGTGAAGGGGCGGGAGCGGGGGCCTTCCTACAATGAGCAGTTCTTC	CASSLVKGRERGPSYNEQFF
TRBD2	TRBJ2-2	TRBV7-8	TGTGCCAGCAGCTCTAGGGGAGGACTAGCGGCGATCGGGGAGCTGTTTTTT	CASSSRGGLAAIGELFF
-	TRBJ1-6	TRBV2	TGTGCCAGCAGTGAAGCGACAAGGGGTCTCCACTTT	CASSEATRGLHF